This T cell receptor (beta chain) was captured by sequencing in a study of T cell repertoires in cytomegalovirus infection. The wider study: TCR beta signatures that were public indicated CMV infection and matching HLA type.

The CDR3 length is 13 residues. Germline V lookup: CDR1 LNHNV, CDR2 YYDKDF (reference sequence). MiXCR, run by TCRdb on the reads, gives a single entry per CDR3 protein. The sample records hundreds of thousands of distinct CDR3 sequences, more than 40% being singletons. The study, taken as a whole, reports: It was HLA-C-restricted CMV-specific TCR beta clonotypes that dominated the response ex vivo. Cumulative public TCR beta family frequency identified CMV carriers with the relevant HLA.

Worth noting for this clonotype: Its antigen is not known. A junction boundary mismatches the germline segment, possibly from a read error.

The rearrangement links TRBV15 to TRBJ1-6, with D tentatively TRBD1 (5 bases). This receptor was identified in a human donor in good health (CMV status not recorded). Some clones in this sample may be carry-over from other donors' samples. Sequenced here: cultured PBMCs, sampled from culture after CMV antigen stimulation. CDR3 sequence (DNA): TGTGCCGCCAGAGACAGCCTTAATTCACCCCTCCACTTT. Its protein product is CAARDSLNSPLHF. The variable domain in full, completed from reference TRBV15 and TRBJ1-6, reads DAMVIQNPRYQVTQFGKPVTLSCSQTLNHNVMYWYQQKSSQAPKLLFHYYDKDFNNEADTPDNFQSRRPNTSFCFLDIRSPGLGDTAMYLCAARDSLNSPLHFGNGTRLTVT.